What follows are 7 T cell receptor beta chains derived from one specimen sequenced in a study of blood T cell repertoires in COVID-19. Method: immunoSEQ multiplex PCR; TCRdb's copy keeps in-frame clones and lacks some. The table has some 350,000 clones, more than 80% seen once. Material: peripheral blood. The receptors here all came from a woman aged 30 to 39 with COVID-19, enrolled during active disease.

The V call is TRBV6-2 or TRBV6-3, the J call TRBJ2-7, with 10 bases lining up with TRBD1. V lost 2 bases to trimming and J lost 7 bases; unmatched junction nucleotides: 8. CDR3 length: 15 residues. In germline, CDR1 is MNHEY, CDR2 SVGEGT. The CDR3 region is CASSYPGTGVAEQYF. The CDR3, as DNA: TGTGCCAGCAGTTACCCCGGGACAGGGGTAGCGGAGCAGTACTTC.

This chain joins TRBV19 and TRBJ1-2, with 9 bases fitting TRBD1. Germline V gene sequence: CDR1 LNHDA, CDR2 SQIVND (reference sequence). The V and J ends lost 10 bases and 8 bases, in that order; junction bases with no gene match: 17. CDR3 length: 15 amino acids. CDR3 sequence reads: CATSPPGQGLWGYTF. The CDR3 nucleotides read TGTGCCACCTCCCCCCCCGGACAGGGGTTATGGGGCTACACCTTC.

V gene TRBV11-2 combines with J gene TRBJ1-3, with D perhaps matching TRBD1 (5 bases). Trimming left V 2 bases short and J 1 base short, with 12 bases between. Germline CDR1 SGHAT, CDR2 FQNNGV. CDR3 length equals 16 residues. CDR3 amino acids: CASSLWWRGSGNTIYF. In DNA form, the CDR3 reads TGTGCCAGCAGCTTATGGTGGAGGGGATCTGGAAACACCATATATTTT. The complete variable domain, with remaining parts taken from reference TRBV11-2 and TRBJ1-3, reads EAGVAQSPRYKIIEKRQSVAFWCNPISGHATLYWYQQILGQGPKLLIQFQNNGVVDDSQLPKDRFSAERLKGVDSTLKIQPAKLEDSAVYLCASSLWWRGSGNTIYFGEGSWLTVV.

V is TRBV18 and J is TRBJ2-7; possibly TRBD1 for D (5 bases). The CDR3 is 15 amino acids. Per the germline V gene, CDR1 is KGHSH and CDR2 is LQKENI. Trimming removed 2 bases at V and 0 bases at J, with 11 bases between. CDR3 in DNA: TGTGCCAGCTCACCATCCGTGGGGCACTCCTACGAGCAGTACTTC. Its protein is CASSPSVGHSYEQYF.

A word on this clone: Germline is not matched at one junction end, which may reflect a read error. This chain uses TRBV14 with TRBJ2-7; D gene ambiguous. CDR3 length: 13 residues. CDR1 and CDR2 from the germline V gene are SGHDN and FVKESK. This CDR3 reads CASSQGLSHEQYF. CDR3 coding DNA: TGTGCCAGCAGCCAAGGACTCTCCCACGAGCAGTACTTC.

This clone was found once. J is TRBJ2-3 and V is TRBV7-8; no firm D call. Germline loops: CDR1 SGHVS, CDR2 FQNEAQ. CDR3 length: 14 amino acids. V was cut by 5 bases and J by 0 bases, with 9 bases left in between. The CDR3 DNA follows: TGTGCCAGCAGCCAATTATTTAGCACAGATACGCAGTATTTT. This codes for CASSQLFSTDTQYF.

The chain employs TRBV21-1 and TRBJ2-3; the table's D gene call, TRBD1, was not cross checked with the DNA. TRBV21-1 is labeled a pseudogene. The CDR3 loop spans 17 amino acids. The CDR3 reads CASSKWSGQGRADTQYF. The CDR3, as DNA: TGTGCCAGCAGCAAATGGTCAGGACAGGGTAGGGCAGATACGCAGTATTTT.